The 16 T cell receptor beta chains presented below share a single source sample, sequenced in a study of T cells in Graves' hyperthyroidism and ophthalmopathy. Amplification of TCR beta CDR3 regions used RNA as the template. Carried out on the TCR CDR3, a first-round RT-PCR used the HTBI primer set. TCRdb recomputed calls from the multiplex PCR reads with MiXCR, one row per CDR3 protein. The sample lists about 560,000 distinct CDR3 sequences, more than 45% seen once, with just over 8% in the top ten. Specimen: peripheral blood or thyroid tissue (not recorded which). Receptors were obtained from a young woman with Graves' hyperthyroidism.

The rearrangement joins TRBV10-3 to TRBJ1-2; possible D gene TRBD1, 5 bases. V shed 10 bases and J shed 1 base, with 13 bases lying between them. The CDR3 has 13 residues. Germline CDR1 and CDR2: ENHRY and SYGVKD. The CDR3 nucleotides are TGTGCCAGCACTAAAGGGGTTAACTATGGCTACACCTTC. It specifies CASTKGVNYGYTF.

This clonotype has a count of ten or more. The genes are TRBV7-9 and TRBJ2-5; D is uncertain. Trimming shortened V by 1 base and J by 2 bases, and 11 bases separated the two germline ends. This CDR3 is 15 amino acids long. Germline lookup yields CDR1 SEHNR and CDR2 FQNEAQ (reference sequence). For the CDR3, the DNA is TGTGCCAGCAGCTTAGAGGTCAGTCGGCAAGAGACCCAGTACTTC. Residues: CASSLEVSRQETQYF.

This chain joins TRBV2 and TRBJ1-1, with 8 positions matching TRBD1. From germline, CDR1 is SNHLY and CDR2 FYNNEI. V was pared by 5 bases and J by 0 bases, with 8 bases of the junction left unmatched. CDR3 length equals 16 residues. The DNA for the CDR3 is TGTGCCAGCAGTCCGCGGACAGGGTCCATGAACACTGAAGCTTTCTTT. Translated: CASSPRTGSMNTEAFF.

The chain uses TRBV29-1 and TRBJ2-5, with TRBD1 as a possible D gene (6 bases). Between the trimmed V and J ends, which lost 8 bases and 5 bases, there was a span of 15 bases. Germline loops: CDR1 SQVTM, CDR2 ANQGSEA. This CDR3 is 12 amino acids long. CDR3: CSILTGSETQYF. CDR3 coding DNA: TGCAGCATCCTGACAGGCAGTGAGACCCAGTACTTC.

This clonotype was counted only a few times. The chain recombines TRBV20-1 with TRBJ1-2; a weak D match, TRBD1 (5 bases). V was pared by 4 bases and J by 1 base, with 13 bases between. Germline V gene sequence: CDR1 DFQATT, CDR2 SNEGSKA (reference sequence). This CDR3 has 14 amino acids. In nucleotides, the CDR3 is TGCAGTGCTAAGGGAGACAGCCTTAACTATGGCTACACCTTC. Protein sequence: CSAKGDSLNYGYTF.

This clonotype turned up a few times. The V gene is TRBV29-1, the J gene TRBJ2-5; the D gene is possibly TRBD1 (5 bases). Trimming stripped 4 bases from V and 4 bases from J, with 10 bases between. Germline V gene sequence: CDR1 SQVTM, CDR2 ANQGSEA. This CDR3 is built from 12 residues. The CDR3 loop reads CSVGQGGETQYF. As DNA, the CDR3 is TGCAGCGTTGGCCAGGGTGGAGAGACCCAGTACTTC.

The sample holds a few counts of this clonotype. The V gene is TRBV2, the J gene TRBJ1-5; the D is unclear. V was cut by 6 bases and J by 4 bases, with 13 bases left in between. Germline lookup yields CDR1 SNHLY and CDR2 FYNNEI. The CDR3 spans 14 residues. The CDR3 reads CASRPIGMNQPQHF. As DNA, the CDR3 is TGTGCCAGCAGGCCGATAGGGATGAATCAGCCCCAGCATTTT.

This clonotype was detected many times. This chain links TRBV7-8 with TRBJ2-7; no clear D gene. CDR3 length: 13 residues. Trimming removed 4 bases at V and 2 bases at J, with 9 bases between. The V gene's germline CDR1 is SGHVS and CDR2 FQNEAQ. The CDR3 bases are TGTGCCAGCAGCTCCCTTGGAGCCTACGAGCAGTACTTC. Protein: CASSSLGAYEQYF.

The sample holds one count of this clonotype. One base away lies a much larger clone, so this may be a sequencing read error. The chain couples TRBV7-2 to TRBJ1-1, with a weak D call TRBD1 (5 bases). This CDR3 comprises 13 residues. CDR1 SGHTA and CDR2 FQGNSA come from the germline V gene. This CDR3 is CAGSIGTDNEAFF. DNA of the CDR3: TGTGCCGGCAGCATAGGGACGGACAACGAAGCTTTCTTT.

This clonotype was seen many times. V gene TRBV15 combines with J gene TRBJ1-6; D is undetermined. CDR1 is LNHNV, CDR2 YYDKDF, per germline (reference sequence). The ends were cut back, 1 base at V and 7 bases at J, with 8 bases in the middle. The CDR3 length is 14 residues. The CDR3 DNA reads TGTGCCACCAGCAGAGCTATGTCGAATTCACCCCTCCACTTT. Translation gives CATSRAMSNSPLHF.

With regard to this clonotype: A clone one base away is much larger, so this may be a read error. Without the conserved terminal phenylalanine or tryptophan, this CDR3 likely stems from a read error. The V and J genes are TRBV29-1 and TRBJ1-1; D is uncertain. Trimming removed 2 bases from V and 8 bases from J, with 15 bases in between. Germline V gives CDR1 SQVTM, CDR2 ANQGSEA. The length of the CDR3 is 13 residues. DNA for the CDR3: TGCAGCGTTGAATCCGGTTCGAACTTCGAAGCTTTCCTT. Encoded protein: CSVESGSNFEAFL.

The CDR3 is CASSVNYINTGELFF. CDR3 nucleotides: TGTGCCAGCAGCGTAAACTACATCAACACCGGGGAGCTGTTTTTT. The chain has TRBV7-3 and TRBJ2-2; D is uncertain. The CDR3 is 15 amino acids. Trimming pared 5 bases from V and 2 bases from J, leaving 12 bases between. The germline V gene encodes CDR1 SGHTA and CDR2 FQGTGA. The full variable domain, rest sourced from reference TRBV7-3 and TRBJ2-2, is GAGVSQTPSNKVTEKGKYVELRCDPISGHTALYWYRQSLGQGPEFLIYFQGTGAADDSGLPNDRFFAVRPEGSVSTLKIQRTERGDSAVYLCASSVNYINTGELFFGEGSRLTVL.

The sample holds many counts of this clonotype. The chain has TRBV29-1 and TRBJ2-7; 12 nucleotides line up with TRBD2. The V and J ends lost 6 bases and 5 bases, in that order; junction bases with no gene match: 2. The CDR3 extends over 12 amino acids. Germline loops: CDR1 SQVTM, CDR2 ANQGSEA. The CDR3 is CSVTSGRNEQYF. The CDR3 nucleotides read TGCAGCGTAACTAGCGGGAGGAACGAGCAGTACTTC.

The chain couples TRBV7-8 to TRBJ2-7; D is uncertain. The tail of the sequence fits TRBJ2-1 better, so the J call may be wrong. Germline-derived CDR1 and CDR2 are SGHVS and FQNEAQ. This CDR3 is built from 11 residues. As DNA, the CDR3 is TGTGCCAGCAGCTTGTACGCCCAGCAGTTCTTC. Protein: CASSLYAQQFF.

The chain is built from TRBV30 and TRBJ1-6; D remains ambiguous. V was cut by 2 bases and J by 6 bases, with 2 bases left in between. CDR1 and CDR2 (germline): GTSNPN, SVGIG (reference sequence). This CDR3 is built from 11 residues. CDR3 in amino acids: CAWSINSPLHF. CDR3 bases: TGTGCCTGGAGTATTAATTCACCCCTCCACTTT.

The V call is TRBV7-6, the J call TRBJ2-7; 10 bases line up with TRBD2. The CDR3 is made up of 14 amino acids. Looked up from germline, CDR1 is SGHVS and CDR2 is FNYEAQ. V shed 0 bases, J shed 5 bases, and the junction held 1 base outside the gene matches. This CDR3 reads CASSLATSGDEQYF. The CDR3 DNA reads TGTGCCAGCAGCTTAGCCACTAGCGGGGACGAGCAGTACTTC. Variable domain in full (rest from reference TRBV7-6 and TRBJ2-7): GAGVSQSPRYKVTKRGQDVALRCDPISGHVSLYWYRQALGQGPEFLTYFNYEAQQDKSGLPNDRFSAERPEGSISTLTIQRTEQRDSAMYRCASSLATSGDEQYFGPGTRLTVT.